This record concerns one T cell receptor beta chain sequence. Its binding antigen is unknown. One base away there is no much larger clone; base qualities are not given. This record belongs to a study of cytomegalovirus exposure and HLA in healthy donors (dated by TCRdb to 2017 to 2019). Broadly, across the study: An earlier analysis of roughly 630 of the donors reported roughly 300 Gb of sequence data and around 110 million unique TCR beta sequences from roughly 200 million T cells. Roughly 300 gigabases of sequencing data and tens of millions of unique TCR sequences were included in an early release covering around 650 HLA-typed donors. Of the approximately 400 genotyped donors, 65% to 90% fell in the genetic ancestry cluster associated with self-reported Caucasian donors. The aim of the study was to test whether cataloging public T cell receptors could identify signatures of past pathogen exposure. The study used immunosequencing to profile the T cell repertoires of some 600 subjects and linked those repertoires to cytomegalovirus serostatus. In addition to the first cohort of approximately 650 subjects, a separate validation cohort of 120 different subjects was used. High-throughput TCR immunosequencing, statistical association of individual TCRs with disease status, and machine learning were combined to predict cytomegalovirus infection status. A later analysis re-examined previously published TCR beta repertoires from roughly 650 donors and added high-resolution HLA genotyping to investigate patterns of TCR occurrence. In the later analysis, no new phenotypic data were used to find candidate immune exposures; instead, reliance was placed on TCR beta sequences and their occurrence across donors. An earlier analysis of around 640 of the donors used high-throughput TCR beta sequencing to judge whether each TCR beta V gene segment behaved as functional or pseudogenic. Alongside the repertoire data, information on donor age, sex, ethnicity and CMV serostatus was compiled. A later genetic analysis took genome-wide SNP genotypes for about 55% of the roughly 670 donors and used that subset as a discovery cohort. All discovery cohort repertoires had been generated using a single sequencing platform. HLA typing covered class I and class II loci at four-digit resolution. Typing coverage varied by locus: roughly 629-640 donors for A, B, C, DRB1 and DQB1; approximately 560 for DQA1; about 570 for DPA1; approximately 470 for DPB1. A handful of DR-DQ haplotypes were handled as single units for association and clustering because linkage in the cohort was strong. Among under 450 genotyped donors of the cohort, an average of 235,054 unique TCR beta nucleotide sequences were sequenced per donor, around 18% of them non-productive. General conclusions and limits of the study: Some IMGT-functional V segments, including TRBV6-2 and TRBV6-3, could not be distinguished by the 87-base-pair reads and were therefore excluded. In vitro tests confirmed that a few of the cytomegalovirus-associated TCR beta chains recognize cytomegalovirus antigens. In this cohort, only TCR beta chains were sequenced, and detectable features were limited by the absence of alpha or paired-chain data. A later genetic analysis reported fewer N-insertions in productive TCRs among donors in an Asian-associated ancestry cluster than the roughly 620-donor mean. At a false discovery rate of 0.05, a later analysis linked under 20,000 TCR beta sequences to specific HLA alleles. In both the original and validation cohorts, the classifier was reported to diagnose cytomegalovirus status with high specificity and sensitivity. In an earlier analysis of some 540 of the donors, most TCR beta V segments appeared in productive rearrangements about 90% or about 30% of the time, broadly matching IMGT annotations. A further reported finding was that TCR beta sequences accurately predicted the HLA-A and HLA-B alleles for most subjects in the first cohort. The authors suggested that the approach could potentially be extended to other disease states and immunological phenotypes. Assigning TCR associations to individual alleles was difficult when HLA alleles, especially DR and DQ, strongly co-occurred. Roughly uniform sequencing depth across donors was assumed in presence/absence analyses, although this assumption may not hold. Because HLA typing was missing for some donors at each locus, association tests included only the typed subset. Across donors, most TCR sequences were observed very rarely, whereas some public TCRs were present in many individuals. The sequencing pipeline was judged likely to have produced a cluster of highly shared sequence variants as a technical artifact. In a later analysis, TCR association rates were found to vary across HLA loci, with the most associated TCRs seen for DRB1 alleles and the fewest for HLA-C alleles. A later analysis found that most CMV-associated TCR beta chains appeared HLA-restricted, with HLA associations seemingly driven largely by CMV exposure. In a later analysis, several top co-occurrence clusters were reported to appear linked to parvovirus B19, influenza, CMV and Epstein-Barr virus. A total of 150 to 200 TCR beta chains were listed by the study as associated with cytomegalovirus. CMV serostatus was the only immune exposure information available for the cohort. In a later analysis, HLA-associated TCR beta chains showed more clonal expansion and lower generation probabilities than non-associated chains that were equally common. Because counts were too low, under 20 rarely observed V segments, including chromosome 9 orphons, were left out of the earlier analysis of about 500 of the donors. V-gene and J-gene trimming of TCR beta chains was associated with a missense DCLRE1C variant in a later genetic analysis, and the association was replicated in an independent cohort. Correlated functional status among segregating V segments might be attributable to linkage disequilibrium, but an unknown experimental factor could not be ruled out.

From a lookup of the germline V gene, CDR1 and CDR2 are SNHLY and FYNNEI. At the junction V is shortened by 4 bases and J by 1 base, with 13 bases in between. The CDR3 runs 15 residues from the cysteine to the phenylalanine. Just the 45-base CDR3 DNA is kept, in frame starting at base 1. The library relied on the immunoSEQ multiplex PCR assay. The multiplex PCR relied on a mix of 60 forward primers for TCR Vbeta segments and 13 reverse primers for TCR Jbeta segments. Amplification of the CDR3 region of rearranged TCR beta genes was performed with a multiplex PCR assay on genomic DNA. The Illumina HiSeq System was used to sequence the amplified TCR beta libraries as 87-base-pair reads. From the authors' description of their analysis: Across the 500 to 700 repertoires, a later analysis counted some 81 million unique TCR beta chains, approximately 10 million of which were shared by at least two donors. Raw reads were error-corrected and collapsed into unique sequences by a nearest-neighbor algorithm in which closely related sequences were merged to remove PCR and sequencing errors. V, D and J gene segments were assigned by aligning CDR3 sequences to IMGT reference sequences. For a sequence to be retained, a match of at least six nucleotides was required to both a V gene segment and a J gene segment. A rearrangement counted as productive if the CDR3 had no stop codons and remained in frame with V and J, and every other rearrangement counted as non-productive. CDR3 was defined by IMGT convention, running from the second conserved V-encoded cysteine to the conserved J-encoded phenylalanine. The earlier analysis of about 640 of the donors excluded any sequence lacking an unambiguous match to a single V gene segment. In an earlier analysis of several hundred of the donors, V segments were called functional above 56.7% productive rearrangements and were called segregating when the between-donor standard deviation exceeded 5%. A statistical classification framework was built to diagnose cytomegalovirus status from the catalog of TCR beta chain sequences. V and J gene assignment, in a later analysis, came from comparing TCR nucleotide sequences with IMGT/GENE-DB human TR gene sequences. Using the TCRdist pipeline, a later analysis assigned CDR3 sequences along with most-parsimonious VDJ recombination scenarios. In a later analysis, every TCR beta chain was defined by the combination of its CDR3 amino acid sequence and its V-gene family, and reads without a unique V-gene family were dropped. A later analysis removed several hundred highly shared, low-generation-probability nucleotide sequences to deal with suspected cross-contamination and a sequencing artifact. In a later analysis, a clonal expansion index was calculated for each public chain from normalized within-repertoire ranks of inferred template counts. Generation probabilities in a later analysis came from a VDJ recombination model fitted to out-of-frame rearrangements, and those results were checked against IGoR. In a later analysis, TCR-TCR, TCR-HLA and TCR-CMV co-occurrence was scored with hypergeometric tests, and a repertoire-size bias correction was applied to TCR pairs. A later analysis estimated false discovery rates by permuting HLA or CMV assignments 20 times. In a later analysis, co-occurring TCRs were grouped using DBSCAN, and TCRdist sequence similarity was added for clustering within HLA-allele-positive subsets. For co-occurrence clustering, repertoires with fewer than 30,000 or more than 120,000 public chains were excluded, along with about five repertoires with anomalous nucleotide sharing. This is the immuneACCESS table as TCRdb keeps it, with only in-frame sequences that have V and J called. A part of the clones is gone; compared with another copy, unresolved V genes explain less than half, and the rest is unexplained. V, J and clone size derive from that table, while D and trimming were established from the DNA sequence. Counted in this sample were about 140,000 clones; 61% of them appeared once. Jointly, the top ten make up around 1.9% of the sample.

The cohort consisted of 650 to 700 healthy bone marrow donors. Cohort members were all nominally healthy when sampled, although unrecorded immune exposures were likely present. The donor tested CMV seronegative and was one of the 352 seronegative cohort members. Every donor gave a peripheral blood sample, and the peripheral blood mononuclear cells from that sample were used for TCR beta sequencing. Genomic DNA extraction from the blood cell samples was performed with the Qiagen DNeasy Blood Extraction Kit. This chain is built from TRBV2 and TRBJ1-1; confidence is insufficient to name the D gene. This clonotype originated in a male donor in good health and CMV-seronegative. The sequenced sample consisted of PBMCs. The DNA reads as follows: TGTGCCAGCAGTGCGGGGAGGAATCCGAACACTGAAGCTTTCTTT. The translation is CASSAGRNPNTEAFF.